These T cell receptor beta chains were read from a single sample in a study of blood T cells in healthy people across ages. TCRdb re-analysed the 5' RACE reads in MiXCR, keeping a single row per CDR3 protein. This sample has hundreds of thousands of distinct CDR3 sequences, with roughly 53% found just once. Sequencing was done on a sample of blood. The receptor set was obtained from a man aged 60 to 75 in good health. CDR3s include the opening cysteine and the closing phenylalanine or tryptophan. The D gene is left open where the match is weak. A clone size is listed for some rows: how often the clone was seen (once, few, many), or a class if it is expanded.

J,size,V,D,DNA,CDR3
TRBJ2-3,-,TRBV5-1,TRBD2,TGCGCCAGCAGCTTAGTAGCGGGGGGGCTGGCCACAGATACGCAGTATTTT,CASSLVAGGLATDTQYF
TRBJ1-2,once,TRBV24-1,-,TGTGCCACCAGTGATGCTACAAACAGGGATAACGGCTACACCTTC,CATSDATNRDNGYTF
TRBJ2-7,-,TRBV20-1,-,TGCAGTGCTAGAGACCTAGGCGGGTACACCTACGAGCAGTACTTC,CSARDLGGYTYEQYF
TRBJ2-4,once,TRBV12-3/TRBV12-4,TRBD2,TGTGCCAGCAGCCGAGCGGGGGCCAAAAACATTCAGTACTTC,CASSRAGAKNIQYF
TRBJ1-2,-,TRBV29-1,-,TGCAGCGTTGAAGATCTTCTTGGCTACACCTTC,CSVEDLLGYTF
TRBJ1-2,-,TRBV29-1,TRBD1,TGCAGCGTTGACCGACAGGGGACCATGGATGGCTACACCTTC,CSVDRQGTMDGYTF
TRBJ2-7,few,TRBV20-1,TRBD2,TGCAGTGTTCGTCGCGGGGGGAACTCCTACGAGCAGTACTTC,CSVRRGGNSYEQYF
TRBJ2-2,-,TRBV9,-,TGTGCCAGCAGCCCTCAGGTGGGAACCGGGGAGCTGTTTTTT,CASSPQVGTGELFF
TRBJ2-1,-,TRBV20-1,TRBD2,TGCAGTGCTAGAGATGAGGAGGGACTAGCGGACTACAATGAGCAGTTCTTC,CSARDEEGLADYNEQFF
TRBJ2-5,-,TRBV18,TRBD2,TGTGCCAGCTCACCACGGGGCCCTCTACGGGGGGTGCAAGAGACCCAGTACTTC,CASSPRGPLRGVQETQYF
TRBJ1-4,-,TRBV20-1,-,TGCAGTGCTAGAGATTCCCGTCTGGAAAAACTGTTTTTT,CSARDSRLEKLFF
TRBJ1-3,-,TRBV6-5,-,TGTGCCAGCAAGCGGGGAACCGGAAACACCATATATTTT,CASKRGTGNTIYF
TRBJ1-4,few,TRBV3-1,-,TGTGCCAGCAGCCTCCGTTATGGGTCTAATGAAAAACTGTTTTTT,CASSLRYGSNEKLFF
TRBJ2-1,many,TRBV6-4,-,TGTGCCAGCAGTGAAGAGCTAGGGGGTAGGAATGAGCAGTTCTTC,CASSEELGGRNEQFF
TRBJ2-1,-,TRBV5-6,TRBD2,TGTGCCAGCAGCAATAGCGGGGGGCCGGAGGATGAGCAGTTCTTC,CASSNSGGPEDEQFF
TRBJ2-7,-,TRBV20-1,TRBD1,TGCAGTGCTAGCAGGGACAGCCTCTCCTACGAGCAGTACTTC,CSASRDSLSYEQYF
TRBJ2-6,few,TRBV28,-,TGTGCCAGCAGTTTCGACTCTGGGGCCAACGTCCTGACTTTC,CASSFDSGANVLTF
TRBJ1-5,few,TRBV21-1,-,TGTGCCAGCAGCTTACTACGGGCCCAGCCGGGCAATCAGCCCCAGCATTTT,CASSLLRAQPGNQPQHF
TRBJ1-4,-,TRBV28,TRBD1,TGTGCCAGCAGTAGGACAGGGGCCTCGACTAATGAAAAACTGTTTTTT,CASSRTGASTNEKLFF
TRBJ1-5,-,TRBV6-5,-,TGTGCCAGCAGTTACTCGTTGAGGACTCAGCCCCAGCATTTT,CASSYSLRTQPQHF
TRBJ2-4,-,TRBV3-1,-,TGTGCCAGCCAAGCCAAAAACATTCAGTACTTC,CASQAKNIQYF
TRBJ1-1,-,TRBV2,-,TGTGCCAGCAGTCGGACGGTTTCCTGGGACACTGAAGCTTTCTTT,CASSRTVSWDTEAFF
TRBJ2-5,-,TRBV5-1,TRBD2,TGCGCCAGCAGCTTTACTAGCGGGGTCGCCGGGACCCAGTACTTC,CASSFTSGVAGTQYF
TRBJ2-1,-,TRBV20-1,TRBD1,TGCAGTGCTAGCCAATTCCAGCCCGGGACAGTCTACAATGAGCAGTTCTTC,CSASQFQPGTVYNEQFF
TRBJ1-3,-,TRBV7-9,TRBD1,TGTGCCAGCAGCCGTGACAGGGCCTCTGGAAACACCATATATTTT,CASSRDRASGNTIYF
TRBJ2-3,-,TRBV12-3/TRBV12-4,TRBD2,TGTGCCAGCAGACCTAAACCCGTAACTAGCGGGGATCTGTATTTT,CASRPKPVTSGDLYF
TRBJ1-2,-,TRBV7-2,-,TGTGCCAGCAGCTCCTCCCCGGGGACGGGTGGCTACACCTTC,CASSSSPGTGGYTF
TRBJ1-2,many,TRBV7-2,-,TGTGCCAGCAGCTTACAGTCCTATGGCTACACCTTC,CASSLQSYGYTF
TRBJ1-6,-,TRBV28,-,TGTGCCAGCAACCGACAGAGCTCCTATAATTCACCCCTCCACTTT,CASNRQSSYNSPLHF
TRBJ2-5,few,TRBV10-3,TRBD1,TGTGCCATCAGTGAGAATTCCGGGACAGGGGGCTTGGAGACCCAGTACTTC,CAISENSGTGGLETQYF
TRBJ2-5,-,TRBV20-1,TRBD1,TGCAGTGCCCCGACAGGGCGCCAAGAGACCCAGTACTTC,CSAPTGRQETQYF
TRBJ1-5,-,TRBV27,-,TGTGCCAGCCGGACGGGGATGGAACAGCCCCAGCATTTT,CASRTGMEQPQHF
TRBJ2-7,-,TRBV18,TRBD1,TGTGCCAGCTCACCAGACAGGGGACCTTACGAGCAGTACTTC,CASSPDRGPYEQYF
TRBJ1-2,-,TRBV5-1,TRBD1,TGCGCCAGCAGCTTGGACGGACAGGGGGTGGGCTACACCTTC,CASSLDGQGVGYTF